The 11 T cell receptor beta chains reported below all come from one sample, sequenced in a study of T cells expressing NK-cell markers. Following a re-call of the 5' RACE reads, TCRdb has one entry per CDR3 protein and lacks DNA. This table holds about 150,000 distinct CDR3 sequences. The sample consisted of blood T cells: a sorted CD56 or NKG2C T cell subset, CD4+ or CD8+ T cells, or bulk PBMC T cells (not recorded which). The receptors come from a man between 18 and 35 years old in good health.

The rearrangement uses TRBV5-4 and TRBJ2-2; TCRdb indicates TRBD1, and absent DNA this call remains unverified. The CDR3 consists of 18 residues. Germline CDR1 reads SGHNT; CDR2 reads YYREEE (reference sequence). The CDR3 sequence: CASSLGGAYHYNTGELFF.

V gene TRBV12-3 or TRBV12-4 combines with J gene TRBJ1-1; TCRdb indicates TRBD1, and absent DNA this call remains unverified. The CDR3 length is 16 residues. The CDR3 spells CASSPIRGRANTEAFF.

The CDR3 reads CASSLGVRFEQYF. V is TRBV27 and J is TRBJ2-7; the TCRdb D gene call, TRBD1, has no DNA to confirm it. Germline V gene lookup returns CDR1 MNHEY and CDR2 SMNVEV (reference sequence). The CDR3 has 13 residues.

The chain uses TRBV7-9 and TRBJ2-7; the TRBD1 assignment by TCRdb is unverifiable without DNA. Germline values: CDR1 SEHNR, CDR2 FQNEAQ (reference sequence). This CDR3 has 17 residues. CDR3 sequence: CASSLDYPGTGEMEQYF.

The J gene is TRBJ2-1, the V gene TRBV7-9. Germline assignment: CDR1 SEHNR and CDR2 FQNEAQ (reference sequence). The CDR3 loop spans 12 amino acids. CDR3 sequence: CASSLVLDEQFF.

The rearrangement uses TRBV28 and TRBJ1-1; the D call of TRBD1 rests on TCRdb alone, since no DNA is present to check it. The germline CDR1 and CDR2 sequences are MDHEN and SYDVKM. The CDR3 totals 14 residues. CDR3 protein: CASSSSRGFTEAFF.

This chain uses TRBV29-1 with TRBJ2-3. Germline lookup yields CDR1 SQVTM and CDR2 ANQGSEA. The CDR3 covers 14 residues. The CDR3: CSVEGSDSTDTQYF.

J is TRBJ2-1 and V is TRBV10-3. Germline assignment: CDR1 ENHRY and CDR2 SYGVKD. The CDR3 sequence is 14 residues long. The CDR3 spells CAISDPYENNEQFF.

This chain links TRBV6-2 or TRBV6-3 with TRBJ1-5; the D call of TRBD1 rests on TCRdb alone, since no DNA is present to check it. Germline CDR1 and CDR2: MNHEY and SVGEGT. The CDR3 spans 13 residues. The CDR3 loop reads CASSTGEWQPQHF.

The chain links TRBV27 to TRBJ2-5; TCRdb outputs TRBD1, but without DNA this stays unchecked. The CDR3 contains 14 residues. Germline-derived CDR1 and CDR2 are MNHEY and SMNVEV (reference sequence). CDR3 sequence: CASAQGPSGETQYF.

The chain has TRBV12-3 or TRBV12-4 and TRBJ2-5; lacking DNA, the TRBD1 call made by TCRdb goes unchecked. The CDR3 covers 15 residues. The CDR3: CASSPTGQGRETQYF.